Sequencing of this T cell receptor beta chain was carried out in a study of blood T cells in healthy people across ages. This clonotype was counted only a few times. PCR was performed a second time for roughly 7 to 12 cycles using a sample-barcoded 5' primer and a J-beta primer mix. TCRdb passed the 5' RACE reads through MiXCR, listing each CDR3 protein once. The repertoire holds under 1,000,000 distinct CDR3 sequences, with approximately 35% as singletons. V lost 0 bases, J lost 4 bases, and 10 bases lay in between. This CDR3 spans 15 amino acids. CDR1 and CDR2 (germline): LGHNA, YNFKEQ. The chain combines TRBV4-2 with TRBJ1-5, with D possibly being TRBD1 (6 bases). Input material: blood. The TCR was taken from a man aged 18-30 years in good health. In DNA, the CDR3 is TGTGCCAGCAGCCAAGAGGGGGCAGAAAATCAGCCCCAGCATTTT. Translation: CASSQEGAENQPQHF.